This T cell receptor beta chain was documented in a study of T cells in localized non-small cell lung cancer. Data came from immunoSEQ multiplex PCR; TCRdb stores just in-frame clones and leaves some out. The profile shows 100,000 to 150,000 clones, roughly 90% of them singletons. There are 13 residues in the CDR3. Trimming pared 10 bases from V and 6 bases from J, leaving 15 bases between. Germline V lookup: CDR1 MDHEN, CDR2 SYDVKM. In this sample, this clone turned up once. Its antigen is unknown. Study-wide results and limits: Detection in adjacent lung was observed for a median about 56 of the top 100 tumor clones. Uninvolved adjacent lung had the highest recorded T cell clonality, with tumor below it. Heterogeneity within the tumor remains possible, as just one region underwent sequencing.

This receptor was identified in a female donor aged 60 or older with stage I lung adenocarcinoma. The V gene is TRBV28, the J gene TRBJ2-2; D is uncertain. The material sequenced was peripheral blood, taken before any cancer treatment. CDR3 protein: CATLPARPGELFF. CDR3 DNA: TGTGCCACCCTCCCCGCTAGACCCGGGGAGCTGTTTTTT. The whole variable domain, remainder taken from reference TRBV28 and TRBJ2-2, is DVKVTQSSRYLVKRTGEKVFLECVQDMDHENMFWYRQDPGLGLRLIYFSYDVKMKEKGDIPEGYSVSREKKERFSLILESASTNQTSMYLCATLPARPGELFFGEGSRLTVL.